Reported below is one T cell receptor beta chain. The CDR3 covers 15 residues. Germline values: CDR1 MNHEY, CDR2 SMNVEV (reference sequence). Trimming cost V 3 bases and J 6 bases, with 15 bases left between them. This entry belongs to a study of blood T cell repertoires in COVID-19. The method was immunoSEQ multiplex PCR; TCRdb's version includes in-frame clones alone and lacks a portion of them. The data show some 360,000 clones, around 87% seen once. The TCR originated in a woman aged 55-69 years with COVID-19, enrolled during active disease. Sample: peripheral blood. The chain employs TRBV27 and TRBJ2-1; D is uncertain. CDR3 sequence reads: CASSLSRPSANEQFF. Written as DNA, the CDR3 is TGTGCCAGCAGTTTGTCGCGGCCTTCCGCCAATGAGCAGTTCTTC.